A selection of T cell receptor beta chains follows, all from one sample in a study of OX40 agonist ivuxolimab in advanced cancers. Assay: immunoSEQ multiplex PCR; the TCRdb copy retains only in-frame clones and omits some. This table has roughly 100,000 clones, about 90% appearing once. The sample was CD4+ or CD8+ T cells sorted from blood, taken in a trial of the OX40 agonist ivuxolimab. These receptors all come from an adult with an advanced solid tumor such as melanoma, head and neck, liver or kidney cancer. CDR3s include the opening cysteine and the closing phenylalanine or tryptophan. Each record gives: D gene, J gene, V gene, clone size, CDR3 protein, CDR3 DNA. A D gene is named only where the DNA matches it firmly. Expanded clones get a size class; other rows say once, few or many, or leave the size out.

NA | TRBJ2-2 | TRBV19 | NA | CASSIISATELFF | TGTGCCAGTAGTATTATTAGTGCCACGGAGCTGTTTTTT
NA | TRBJ2-1 | TRBV27 | few | CASSLRGYAYNEQFF | TGTGCCAGCAGTTTAAGGGGGTATGCCTACAATGAGCAGTTCTTC
NA | TRBJ2-5 | TRBV2 | NA | CASSAGTHTRTSPGPETQYF | TGTGCCAGCAGTGCCGGGACACACACAAGAACTAGCCCCGGCCCGGAGACCCAGTACTTC
NA | TRBJ1-3 | TRBV7-2 | NA | CASSLAWGRNTIYF | TGTGCCAGCAGCTTAGCCTGGGGTAGAAACACCATATATTTT
NA | TRBJ1-2 | TRBV30 | NA | CAWLRGGSGYTF | TGTGCCTGGCTCCGTGGGGGCAGCGGCTACACCTTC
TRBD1 | TRBJ1-4 | TRBV2 | NA | CASSEQGADNEKLFF | TGTGCCAGTAGCGAACAGGGGGCTGATAATGAAAAACTGTTTTTT
NA | TRBJ1-1 | TRBV5-5 | once | CASSLDSGAFF | TGTGCCAGCAGCCTGGACAGCGGCGCTTTCTTT
NA | TRBJ1-2 | TRBV9 | NA | CASSARDSPGGYTF | TGTGCCAGCAGCGCCCGGGACTCCCCAGGAGGCTACACCTTC
TRBD1 | TRBJ2-4 | TRBV19 | NA | CASSTGGNIQYF | TGTGCCAGTAGTACAGGGGGAAACATTCAGTACTTC
TRBD1 | TRBJ1-5 | TRBV30 | NA | CAWSGQVSLSNQPQHF | TGTGCCTGGAGCGGACAGGTCAGCCTTAGCAATCAGCCCCAGCATTTT
NA | TRBJ1-2 | TRBV30 | few | CAWALGFYGYTF | TGTGCCTGGGCCCTAGGGTTCTATGGCTACACCTTC
NA | TRBJ2-5 | TRBV2 | NA | CASRDSQETQYF | TGTGCCAGCAGGGACAGCCAAGAGACCCAGTACTTC
NA | TRBJ1-5 | TRBV28 | NA | CASSLPPGGSQPQHF | TGTGCCAGCAGCCTCCCCCCCGGGGGAAGTCAGCCCCAGCATTTT
TRBD2 | TRBJ2-5 | TRBV4-2 | NA | CASSQVRSGGPGETQYF | TGTGCCAGCAGCCAAGTCAGGAGCGGGGGACCCGGAGAGACCCAGTACTTC
TRBD2 | TRBJ2-1 | TRBV10-2 | NA | CASTTSGKGNEQFF | TGCGCCAGCACGACTAGCGGGAAAGGAAATGAGCAGTTCTTC
TRBD1 | TRBJ1-2 | TRBV29-1 | NA | CSVRRQGDYGYTF | TGCAGCGTCCGACGACAGGGGGACTATGGCTACACCTTC
NA | TRBJ1-1 | TRBV2 | NA | CASVQLDTEAFF | TGTGCCAGCGTTCAGTTGGACACTGAAGCTTTCTTT
NA | TRBJ2-1 | TRBV7-2 | NA | CASSLMTATDEQFF | TGTGCCAGCAGCTTAATGACCGCCACCGATGAGCAGTTCTTC
NA | TRBJ2-7 | TRBV2 | NA | CASSRFKGGEYEQYF | TGTGCCAGCTCCCGGTTCAAGGGCGGAGAATACGAGCAGTACTTC
NA | TRBJ2-5 | TRBV4-3 | once | CASSQDPVETQYF | TGCGCCAGCAGCCAAGATCCTGTCGAGACCCAGTACTTC
TRBD2 | TRBJ2-1 | TRBV7-3 | once | CASSKGLAGLNEQFF | TGTGCCAGCAGCAAGGGACTAGCGGGATTAAATGAGCAGTTCTTC
TRBD2 | TRBJ2-7 | TRBV4-1 | NA | CASSQGLAGGPREQYF | TGCGCCAGCAGCCAAGGACTAGCGGGAGGGCCTCGGGAGCAGTACTTC
NA | TRBJ2-5 | TRBV2 | NA | CASSEDTIQETQYF | TGTGCCAGCAGTGAAGACACTATCCAAGAGACCCAGTACTTC
NA | TRBJ2-5 | TRBV6-1 | NA | CASSDLGVSFETQYF | TGTGCCAGCAGTGATCTCGGGGTCTCTTTCGAGACCCAGTACTTC
NA | TRBJ2-7 | TRBV18 | NA | CASSPGSGHRYEQYF | TGTGCCAGCTCACCAGGGTCGGGACACCGCTACGAGCAGTACTTC
NA | TRBJ1-2 | TRBV28 | once | CASTRTQSNYGYTF | TGTGCCAGCACCCGGACGCAATCTAACTATGGCTACACCTTC
TRBD1 | TRBJ2-2 | TRBV19 | NA | CASSRPGTGNTGELFF | TGTGCCAGTAGTAGGCCCGGGACAGGGAACACCGGGGAGCTGTTTTTT
TRBD2 | TRBJ2-2 | TRBV5-1 | NA | CASSFLLAGGPPGELFF | TGCGCCAGCAGCTTTCTACTAGCGGGAGGGCCCCCCGGGGAGCTGTTTTTT
TRBD1 | TRBJ1-1 | TRBV7-2 | once | CASSSDRDTEAFF | TGTGCCAGCAGCTCCGACAGGGACACTGAAGCTTTCTTT
NA | TRBJ1-3 | TRBV9 | NA | CASSPGGNTIYF | TGTGCCAGCAGCCCCGGGGGAAACACCATATATTTT
NA | TRBJ1-2 | TRBV6-6 | NA | CASSQGSDYGYTF | TGTGCCAGCAGCCAAGGGTCGGACTATGGCTACACCTTC
TRBD1 | TRBJ2-7 | TRBV19 | NA | CASSLDRGRGEQYF | TGTGCCAGTAGCCTGGACAGGGGGCGTGGGGAGCAGTACTTC
NA | TRBJ2-3 | TRBV7-6 | NA | CASSFEGAATQYF | TGTGCCAGCAGCTTTGAGGGAGCGGCGACGCAGTATTTT